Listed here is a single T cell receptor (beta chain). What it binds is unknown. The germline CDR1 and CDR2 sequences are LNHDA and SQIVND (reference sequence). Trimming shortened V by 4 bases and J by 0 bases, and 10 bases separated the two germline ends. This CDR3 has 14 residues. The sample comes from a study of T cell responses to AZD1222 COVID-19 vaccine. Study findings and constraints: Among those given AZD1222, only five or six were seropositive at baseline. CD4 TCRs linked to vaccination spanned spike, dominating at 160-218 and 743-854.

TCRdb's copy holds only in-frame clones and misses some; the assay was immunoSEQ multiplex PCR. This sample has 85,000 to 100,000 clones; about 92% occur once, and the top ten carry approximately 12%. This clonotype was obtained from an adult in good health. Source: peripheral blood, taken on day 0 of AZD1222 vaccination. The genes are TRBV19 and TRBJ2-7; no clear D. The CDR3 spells CASSSSLSSYEQYF. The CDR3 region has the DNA TGTGCCAGTAGTAGCTCACTCAGCTCCTACGAGCAGTACTTC. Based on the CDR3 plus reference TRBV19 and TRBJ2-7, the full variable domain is DGGITQSPKYLFRKEGQNVTLSCEQNLNHDAMYWYRQDPGQGLRLIYYSQIVNDFQKGDIAEGYSVSREKKESFPLTVTSAQKNPTAFYLCASSSSLSSYEQYFGPGTRLTVT.